Following are 27 T cell receptor beta chains from one sample sequenced in a study of blood T cell repertoires in COVID-19. Here immunoSEQ multiplex PCR was the method, and the copy in TCRdb shows in-frame clones only, minus some. The data show about 330,000 clones, with around 92% seen just once and under 7.5% held by the top ten. The sequenced sample consisted of peripheral blood. These receptors all stem from a man aged 18 to 29 who had recovered from COVID-19.

The chain combines TRBV6-2 or TRBV6-3 with TRBJ1-2; TRBD1 matches 8 bases. Germline V gene data show CDR1 as MNHEY and CDR2 as SVGEGT. V shed 2 bases, J shed 5 bases, and the junction held 7 bases outside the gene matches. The CDR3 is made up of 15 amino acids. This CDR3 is CASSYAPGGRYGYTF. The CDR3 nucleotides are TGTGCCAGCAGTTACGCTCCAGGGGGCCGTTATGGCTACACCTTC.

V is TRBV10-1 and J is TRBJ2-5, with 8 positions matching TRBD2. This CDR3 is 15 amino acids long. The V segment lost 6 bases and the J segment 7 bases; nucleotides outside the gene matches: 13. Germline V gene lookup returns CDR1 WNHNN and CDR2 SYGVQD (reference sequence). CDR3 sequence: CASRSSGRGKGTQYF. CDR3 DNA: TGCGCCAGCAGGAGTTCCGGGAGGGGTAAAGGGACCCAGTACTTC.

The V gene is TRBV28, the J gene TRBJ1-2; 7 nucleotides agree with TRBD1. The CDR3 covers 13 residues. Losses at the gene ends were 5 bases for V and 4 bases for J; bases not matched to a gene: 4. Germline V gives CDR1 MDHEN, CDR2 SYDVKM. CDR3 protein: CASSRGQSYGYTF. CDR3 nucleotides: TGTGCCAGCAGTCGGGGACAGTCCTATGGCTACACCTTC.

The chain carries TRBV6-2 or TRBV6-3 and TRBJ1-5, with a possible D match to TRBD1 (5 bases). V was clipped by 4 bases and J by 0 bases, with 10 bases between them. CDR3 size: 15 residues. Per the germline V gene, CDR1 is MNHEY and CDR2 is SVGEGT. CDR3 in DNA: TGTGCCAGCAGTTGGACATTATATAGCAATCAGCCCCAGCATTTT. Translation gives CASSWTLYSNQPQHF.

This clone showed up just a few times. This chain joins TRBV7-8 and TRBJ1-6; D call uncertain. Germline V gene lookup returns CDR1 SGHVS and CDR2 FQNEAQ. V lost 3 bases to trimming and J lost 6 bases, with 9 bases between them. This CDR3 is built from 14 residues. CDR3 sequence (DNA): TGTGCCAGCAGCTTGGAGGCCCTTAATTCACCCCTCCACTTT. This sequence encodes CASSLEALNSPLHF. Combining the CDR3 with reference TRBV7-8 and TRBJ1-6 gives the whole variable domain GAGVSQSPRYKVAKRGQDVALRCDPISGHVSLFWYQQALGQGPEFLTYFQNEAQLDKSGLPSDRFFAERPEGSVSTLKIQRTQQEDSAVYLCASSLEALNSPLHFGNGTRLTVT.

V gene TRBV5-1 combines with J gene TRBJ1-1; 8 bases align to TRBD1. Germline values: CDR1 SGHRS, CDR2 YFSETQ. With V trimmed by 0 bases and J by 5 bases, 3 bases remained unmatched. The CDR3 consists of 14 residues. The CDR3 nucleotides read TGCGCCAGCAGCTTGGAGCAGGGGGCGACTGAAGCTTTCTTT. This sequence encodes CASSLEQGATEAFF.

The chain recombines TRBV20-1 with TRBJ2-3; 9 positions agree with TRBD2. Per germline, CDR1 DFQATT and CDR2 SNEGSKA (reference sequence). This CDR3 has 14 residues. V shed 3 bases, J shed 1 base, and the junction held 2 bases outside the gene matches. The CDR3 loop is CSASPSGGTDTQYF. The CDR3 region has the DNA TGCAGTGCTAGTCCTAGCGGGGGCACAGATACGCAGTATTTT.

The V call is TRBV14, the J call TRBJ2-3; 7 bases match TRBD2. This CDR3 is built from 17 residues. The germline CDR1 and CDR2 sequences are SGHDN and FVKESK. J gave up 3 bases and V 2 bases, and 11 bases lay outside the gene matches. DNA of the CDR3: TGTGCCAGCAGCCAATCAGGCGGCGGGAGATGGACAGATACGCAGTATTTT. Translating it yields CASSQSGGGRWTDTQYF.

This chain connects TRBV5-1 to TRBJ2-2; 9 bases match TRBD1. Germline lookup yields CDR1 SGHRS and CDR2 YFSETQ. This CDR3 has 18 amino acids. V lost 4 bases, J lost 7 bases, and 17 bases stayed unmatched. DNA of the CDR3: TGCGCCAGCAGCAGATCCGGGACAGGGCAGTTTACGGGCGGGGAGCTGTTTTTT. This codes for CASSRSGTGQFTGGELFF.

This rearrangement joins TRBV7-2 to TRBJ2-1; TRBD2 aligns across 10 bases. The CDR3 sequence is 15 residues long. V was pared by 4 bases and J by 3 bases, with 3 bases of the junction left unmatched. Germline-derived CDR1 and CDR2 are SGHTA and FQGNSA. The CDR3 region is CASSSTSGVYNEQFF. CDR3 coding DNA: TGTGCCAGCAGCTCCACTAGCGGGGTCTACAATGAGCAGTTCTTC.

This clone has a handful of counts. The chain links TRBV3-1 (or the pseudogene TRBV3-2) to TRBJ2-2; 7 bases map to TRBD1. Trimming cost V 5 bases and J 6 bases; bases outside gene matches: 0. Germline assignment: CDR1 LGHDT and CDR2 YNNKEL (reference sequence). The CDR3 is 12 residues long. CDR3 in DNA: TGTGCCAGCAGCACAGGGGCCGGGGAGCTGTTTTTT. Residues: CASSTGAGELFF.

This chain uses TRBV4-3 with TRBJ1-2, with D unclear. Trimming took 0 bases from V and 3 from J, leaving 14 bases between them. The CDR3 runs 16 residues. Germline V gives CDR1 LGHNA, CDR2 YSLEER. The CDR3 nucleotides read TGCGCCAGCAGCCAAGATCACAACGTATGGCACTATGGCTACACCTTC. As protein: CASSQDHNVWHYGYTF.

The chain uses TRBV4-3 and TRBJ2-1; TRBD1 is a possible D gene (5 bases). The V end was cut by 4 bases, the J end by 3 bases, with 16 bases between. The CDR3 sequence is 16 residues long. Germline V gene lookup returns CDR1 LGHNA and CDR2 YSLEER. The CDR3 protein is CASSPGPGQLYNEQFF. The CDR3 coding sequence is TGCGCCAGCAGCCCCGGGCCCGGACAACTCTACAATGAGCAGTTCTTC.

The chain is built from TRBV11-2 and TRBJ1-2, with a tentative D call TRBD1 (6 bases). CDR3 length equals 12 residues. CDR1 and CDR2 (germline): SGHAT, FQNNGV. V lost 5 bases to trimming and J lost 6 bases, with 10 bases between them. For the CDR3, the DNA is TGTGCCAGCAGCCACTACAGGGATGGCTACACCTTC. Encoded protein: CASSHYRDGYTF.

The chain couples TRBV2 to TRBJ2-2; 7 bases map to TRBD1. Losses at the gene ends were 6 bases for V and 2 bases for J; bases not matched to a gene: 6. From germline, CDR1 is SNHLY and CDR2 FYNNEI. The CDR3 runs 15 residues. The CDR3 protein is CASSSGTENTGELFF. The CDR3 coding sequence is TGTGCCAGCAGCTCCGGGACAGAAAACACCGGGGAGCTGTTTTTT.

This clone has a single count. Additional DNA sequences in this sample encode the identical CDR3. The V and J genes are TRBV6-5 and TRBJ1-1, with 7 bases aligning to TRBD1. The CDR3 loop spans 13 amino acids. Germline lookup yields CDR1 MNHEY and CDR2 SVGAGI. Losses at the gene ends were 9 bases for V and 0 bases for J; bases not matched to a gene: 4. The chain's CDR3 is CASKTGVNTEAFF. DNA for the CDR3: TGTGCCAGTAAAACAGGGGTGAACACTGAAGCTTTCTTT.

The J gene is TRBJ2-2, the V gene TRBV6-1; 11 bases are shared with TRBD2. Germline V gene data show CDR1 as MNHNS and CDR2 as SASEGT. This CDR3 region has 18 residues. V lost 2 bases and J lost 1; bases outside the gene matches: 6. The CDR3 nucleotides read TGTGCCAGCAGTGAAATGGGTAGCGGGAGGGTGAACACCGGGGAGCTGTTTTTT. Residues: CASSEMGSGRVNTGELFF.

Only one count was recorded for this clone. The genes are TRBV5-6 and TRBJ2-2; D possibly corresponds to TRBD2 (6 bases). The CDR3 length is 16 residues. Germline CDR1 SGHDT, CDR2 YYEEEE. With 2 bases removed from V and 4 bases from J, the gap between germline ends came to 15 bases. CDR3: CASSFWGPGGTGELFF. In nucleotides, the CDR3 is TGTGCCAGCAGCTTTTGGGGCCCCGGGGGCACCGGGGAGCTGTTTTTT.

The chain links TRBV11-3 to TRBJ2-2; D remains ambiguous. The germline V gene has CDR1 SGHNT and CDR2 YENEEA. Trimming shortened V by 3 bases and J by 6 bases, and 8 bases separated the two germline ends. The CDR3 is made up of 13 amino acids. In nucleotides, the CDR3 is TGTGCCAGCAGCTTTATAGCCTCCGGGGAGCTGTTTTTT. Translation: CASSFIASGELFF.

The chain employs TRBV11-3 and TRBJ2-7; tentative D call: TRBD2 (6 bases). Per the germline V gene, CDR1 is SGHNT and CDR2 is YENEEA. Trimming took 5 bases from V and 1 from J, leaving 9 bases between them. The CDR3 runs 13 residues. In DNA, the CDR3 is TGTGCCAGCAGCGGCGGGACTTCCTACGAGCAGTACTTC. Protein sequence: CASSGGTSYEQYF.

This clone appeared once. The chain recombines TRBV7-9 with TRBJ1-2; perhaps TRBD1 as D (5 bases). The CDR3 spans 14 residues. The V and J ends lost 4 bases and 2 bases respectively, with 11 bases between them. Germline CDR1 and CDR2: SEHNR and FQNEAQ (reference sequence). The CDR3, as DNA: TGTGCCAGCAGCTCAGCGACAGAGAACTATGGCTACACCTTC. Amino acids: CASSSATENYGYTF.

The chain employs TRBV12-3 or TRBV12-4 and TRBJ1-1; TRBD1 might be the D (6 bases). Trimming left V 8 bases short and J 8 bases short, with 12 bases between. The length of the CDR3 is 11 residues. The CDR3 region has the DNA TGTGCCAGCGGGGGCCACATGGAAGCTTTCTTT. It codes for CASGGHMEAFF.

The genes are TRBV5-1 and TRBJ1-2; TRBD1 agrees at 7 bases. Germline V gene lookup returns CDR1 SGHRS and CDR2 YFSETQ. J gave up 4 bases and V 4 bases, and 10 bases lay outside the gene matches. The CDR3 runs 15 residues. CDR3 DNA: TGCGCCAGCAGCGTGGGGGACAGTGGAGGCTATGGCTACACCTTC. It yields the protein CASSVGDSGGYGYTF.

The chain carries TRBV6-5 and TRBJ2-1; no reliable D call. Germline CDR1 reads MNHEY; CDR2 reads SVGAGI. CDR3 length: 15 residues. Trimming pared 1 base from V and 1 base from J, leaving 8 bases between. Written as DNA, the CDR3 is TGTGCCAGCAGTTACTACATCGATTCCTACAATGAGCAGTTCTTC. Protein sequence: CASSYYIDSYNEQFF.

The chain has TRBV5-1 and TRBJ1-6; 7 bases match TRBD1. CDR3 length equals 15 residues. Germline V gene lookup returns CDR1 SGHRS and CDR2 YFSETQ. V was clipped by 6 bases and J by 5 bases; unmatched bases: 8. CDR3 nucleotides: TGCGCCAGCACCGAGGGACAGCAACATAATTCACCCCTCCACTTT. Amino acid sequence: CASTEGQQHNSPLHF. Complete variable domain (other parts from reference TRBV5-1 and TRBJ1-6): KAGVTQTPRYLIKTRGQQVTLSCSPISGHRSVSWYQQTPGQGLQFLFEYFSETQRNKGNFPGRFSGRQFSNSRSEMNVSTLELGDSALYLCASTEGQQHNSPLHFGNGTRLTVT.

The J gene is TRBJ2-7, the V gene TRBV5-4, with 8 bases that match TRBD2. J gave up 3 bases and V 4 bases, and 12 bases lay outside the gene matches. Germline-derived CDR1 and CDR2 are SGHNT and YYREEE (reference sequence). The CDR3 has 16 amino acids. In DNA, the CDR3 is TGTGCCAGCAGCCCCGGAGCGGGACTAGAGGTCTACGAGCAGTACTTC. Its translation: CASSPGAGLEVYEQYF.

The chain couples TRBV11-3 to TRBJ2-1; a possible D gene is TRBD2 (5 bases). The CDR3 is 15 residues long. The germline V gene encodes CDR1 SGHNT and CDR2 YENEEA. The V and J ends lost 2 bases and 1 base respectively, with 9 bases between them. CDR3 nucleotide sequence: TGTGCCAGCAGCTTACACGGGGAGTCCTACAATGAGCAGTTCTTC. Translated, it gives CASSLHGESYNEQFF.